The 17 T cell receptor beta chains listed next were all sequenced from one sample in a study of Graves' ophthalmopathy and Graves' hyperthyroidism. Amplifying from RNA transcripts, the study obtained TCR beta CDR3 regions. The first round was an RT-PCR with HTBI primers, and the second round was a multiplex PCR. Using its own MiXCR run on the multiplex PCR reads, TCRdb lists one record per CDR3 protein. The data show 200,000 to 300,000 distinct CDR3 sequences, with around 45% seen just once and 40% to 55% held by the top ten. The sequenced sample was peripheral blood. Receptors were obtained from an adult man with Graves' ophthalmopathy.

This sequence joins TRBV12-3 or TRBV12-4 and TRBJ2-5; 7 bases match TRBD2. V was clipped by 4 bases and J by 4 bases; unmatched bases: 12. CDR3 size: 16 residues. CDR3 loop: CASSSPLGGRRETQYF. The CDR3 DNA is TGTGCCAGCAGTTCGCCCTTAGGCGGGAGAAGAGAGACCCAGTACTTC.

On this clonotype itself: The germline gene is not matched at one end of the junction; a read error may be the cause. The chain uses TRBV24-1 and TRBJ2-2; either TRBD1 or TRBD2 may supply D (5 bases each). This CDR3 is 14 amino acids long. Germline V gene sequence: CDR1 KGHDR, CDR2 SFDVKD. This chain's CDR3 is CATSDWTNTGELLF. DNA of the CDR3: TGTGCCACCAGTGATTGGACAAACACCGGGGAGCTGCTTTTT.

The chain combines TRBV7-2 with TRBJ1-1; possible D gene TRBD1, 6 bases. The V and J ends lost 5 bases and 6 bases respectively, with 28 bases between them. This CDR3 is 18 amino acids long. Germline loops: CDR1 SGHTA, CDR2 FQGNSA. CDR3 nucleotide sequence: TGTGCCAGCAGCCCCAGGGTAGGGCGGGGGCGAAGGAAGTCTGAAGCTTTCTTT. Translating gives CASSPRVGRGRRKSEAFF.

This clonotype has more than one count but fewer than ten. V and J are TRBV7-2 and TRBJ2-2, with D unresolved. In germline, CDR1 is SGHTA, CDR2 FQGNSA. V shed 0 bases and J shed 6 bases, with 11 bases lying between them. CDR3 length equals 15 residues. CDR3 DNA sequence: TGTGCCAGCAGCTTAGCTTTTAGCTCTGCCGGGGAGCTGTTTTTT. Protein sequence: CASSLAFSSAGELFF.

As to this clonotype: The conserved final phenylalanine or tryptophan is absent from the CDR3, which likely points to a read error. Because the CDR3's place on the DNA is in doubt, the DNA is left out and the CDR3 is given as listed by TCRdb. The chain is built from TRBV10-3 and TRBJ1-1; TRBD1, the table's D call, lacks a check against the DNA. The CDR3 has 12 amino acids, counting both end residues. Germline values: CDR1 ENHRY, CDR2 SYGVKD. The CDR3 here is CASSPPGQGLYV.

The sample holds many counts of this clonotype. V and J are TRBV7-9 and TRBJ1-2; unclear D gene. Germline CDR1 and CDR2: SEHNR and FQNEAQ (reference sequence). The CDR3 extends over 13 amino acids. Trimming took off 0 bases at V and 8 bases at J, with 10 bases between the two ends. The DNA of the CDR3 is TGTGCCAGCAGCTTAGCGGGAGATAGGGGCTACACCTTC. Translated: CASSLAGDRGYTF.

The rearrangement links TRBV29-1 to TRBJ1-2, with 10 bases that match TRBD1. Germline V gives CDR1 SQVTM, CDR2 ANQGSEA. Trimming at V came to 8 bases and at J to 3 bases, leaving 9 bases not matched to a gene. The CDR3 consists of 14 residues. CDR3 protein: CSSPATGGDYGYTF. The CDR3 DNA reads TGCAGCTCACCAGCGACAGGGGGCGACTATGGCTACACCTTC.

The chain links TRBV14 to TRBJ1-2; D might be TRBD1 (6 bases). The V end lost 8 bases, the J end lost 7 bases, and 20 bases lay between the germline ends. Germline CDR1 SGHDN, CDR2 FVKESK. This CDR3 comprises 14 residues. As DNA, the CDR3 is TGTGCCAGCTCGATCCGGGACAATCGGGGTGGCTACACCTTC. Amino acid sequence: CASSIRDNRGGYTF.

V is TRBV29-1 and J is TRBJ1-2, with D perhaps TRBD1 (5 bases). Per the germline V gene, CDR1 is SQVTM and CDR2 is ANQGSEA. CDR3 length: 16 amino acids. The V end was cut by 4 bases, the J end by 1 base, with 19 bases between. The CDR3 is CSVVGPGAQVNYGYTF. The CDR3 nucleotides read TGCAGCGTTGTTGGGCCCGGGGCTCAAGTTAACTATGGCTACACCTTC.

On this clonotype: The junction departs from germline at one end; a sequencing error may be responsible. The J gene is TRBJ2-7, the V gene TRBV10-3, with 10 nucleotides matching TRBD2. This CDR3 has 17 residues. CDR1 ENHRY and CDR2 SYGVKD come from the germline V gene. This CDR3 reads CASSLHSGLAVYNEQYF. CDR3 DNA sequence: TGTGCCAGCAGTCTTCATTCCGGACTAGCGGTCTACAATGAGCAGTACTTC.

This clonotype was picked up many times. The gene calls are TRBV19 and TRBJ1-1, with TRBD1 as a possible D gene (5 bases). Germline-derived CDR1 and CDR2 are LNHDA and SQIVND (reference sequence). The V gene lost 9 bases and the J gene lost 12 bases, with 17 bases spanning the gap. The CDR3 spans 11 residues. The CDR3 DNA reads as TGTGCCAGACCTATGCAGGGAACGTCTTTCTTT. The encoded protein is CARPMQGTSFF.

The rearrangement uses TRBV7-9 and TRBJ1-4; TRBD1 aligns across 7 bases. CDR1 is SEHNR, CDR2 FQNEAQ, per germline (reference sequence). The length of the CDR3 is 16 residues. V shed 1 base and J 7 bases; nucleotides not matched to a gene: 9. The CDR3 protein is CASSLGETGWTEKLFF. CDR3 DNA sequence: TGTGCCAGCAGCTTAGGAGAGACAGGGTGGACTGAAAAACTGTTTTTT.

This clonotype was seen a few times. The rearrangement uses TRBV5-6 and TRBJ2-5; 8 nucleotides match TRBD2. Germline CDR1 SGHDT, CDR2 YYEEEE. The CDR3 totals 15 residues. V lost 0 bases and J lost 4; bases outside the gene matches: 5. The CDR3 loop is CASSLVREALETQYF. CDR3 bases: TGTGCCAGCAGCTTGGTGCGGGAGGCCTTAGAGACCCAGTACTTC.

V and J are TRBV5-8 and TRBJ2-7, with 7 bases identical to TRBD1. V gave up 4 bases and J gave up 3 bases; unmatched junction bases: 7. The CDR3 spans 14 residues. Looked up from germline, CDR1 is SGHTS and CDR2 is YDEGEE. Here the CDR3 reads CASSTRQGHYEQYF. The CDR3, as DNA: TGTGCCAGCAGCACACGACAGGGACACTACGAGCAGTACTTC.

The CDR3 loop is CASSLSMDYNEKLFF. The CDR3 DNA sequence: TGTGCCAGCAGCTTGTCTATGGACTATAATGAAAAACTGTTTTTT. The chain is built from TRBV2 and TRBJ1-4, with no clear D. V was shortened by 6 bases and J by 4 bases, with 15 bases between the two germline ends. The CDR3 extends over 15 amino acids. From germline, CDR1 is SNHLY and CDR2 FYNNEI.

With respect to this clonotype: This may come from a read error, since a much larger clone is one base off. V is TRBV15 and J is TRBJ2-5; TRBD2 is a possible D gene (5 bases). CDR1 and CDR2 (germline): LNHNV, YYDKDF (reference sequence). This CDR3 comprises 14 residues. DNA of the CDR3: TGTGCCACCAGCAGAGGGTCGGTGGGAGAGACCCAGTGCTTC. Translation: CATSRGSVGETQCF. Using reference TRBV15 and TRBJ2-5 for the parts outside the CDR3, the full variable domain is DAMVIQNPRYQVTQFGKPVTLSCSQTLNHNVMYWYQQKSSQAPKLLFHYYDKDFNNEADTPDNFQSRRPNTSFCFLDIRSPGLGDTAMYLCATSRGSVGETQCFGPGTRLLVL.

The rearrangement joins TRBV7-8 to TRBJ2-2; TRBD1 agrees at 9 bases. CDR1 is SGHVS, CDR2 FQNEAQ, per germline. This CDR3 region has 16 residues. J lost 4 bases, V lost 2 bases, and 5 bases had no gene match. DNA for the CDR3: TGTGCCAGCAGCTTATTTCGACAGGGGGGCACCGGGGAGCTGTTTTTT. This gives the protein CASSLFRQGGTGELFF.